This TCR beta chain was identified in a study of cytomegalovirus exposure and HLA in healthy donors (TCRdb year 2017). About the study as a whole: In an earlier analysis of several hundred of the donors, approximately 260 Gb of sequence data and 90 million to 120 million unique TCR beta sequences from some 170 million T cells were reported. Rather than drawing on any new phenotypic data, the later analysis identified candidate immune exposures from TCR beta sequences and the way those sequences occurred across donors. The study aimed to test whether cataloging public T cell receptors could reveal signatures of past pathogen exposure. Donor age, sex, ethnicity and CMV serostatus were collected together with the repertoire data. Every repertoire in the discovery cohort had been generated on one and the same sequencing platform. The T cell repertoires of some 700 subjects were profiled by immunosequencing and related to cytomegalovirus serostatus. A later analysis re-analyzed previously published TCR beta repertoires from 550 to 700 donors and added high-resolution HLA genotyping to study TCR occurrence patterns. On average, 235,054 unique TCR beta nucleotide sequences were sequenced per donor among 350 to 400 genotyped donors of the cohort, with about 19% of those sequences being non-productive. Of the approximately 370 genotyped donors, 81% were placed in the genetic ancestry cluster associated with self-reported Caucasian donors. Typing coverage varied by locus: roughly 620-630 donors for A, B, C, DRB1 and DQB1; around 560 for DQA1; about 590 for DPA1; fewer than 480 for DPB1. An earlier analysis of around 540 of the donors applied high-throughput TCR beta sequencing to assess whether each TCR beta V gene segment acted as functional or pseudogenic. A separate validation cohort of 90 to 150 different subjects was used in addition to the roughly 670-subject first cohort. Both class I and class II loci were covered by HLA typing, at four-digit resolution. Several DR-DQ haplotypes were treated as single units for association and clustering because of strong linkage in the cohort. An early release covering just under 650 HLA-typed donors comprised roughly 300 gigabases of sequencing data and around 80 million unique TCR sequences. A later genetic analysis took genome-wide SNP genotypes for about three fifths of the 666 donors and used that subset as a discovery cohort. To predict cytomegalovirus infection status, the study combined high-throughput TCR immunosequencing, statistical association of individual TCRs with disease status, and machine learning. Broader findings and caveats from the paper: According to a later analysis, parvovirus B19, influenza, CMV and Epstein-Barr virus appeared linked to several top co-occurrence clusters. In vitro tests confirmed that three of the cytomegalovirus-associated TCR beta chains recognize cytomegalovirus antigens. A later analysis found that most CMV-associated TCR beta chains appeared HLA-restricted, with HLA associations seemingly driven largely by CMV exposure. Across donors, most TCR sequences were observed very rarely, whereas some public TCRs were present in many individuals. In an earlier analysis of around 600 of the donors, most TCR beta V segments were observed in productive rearrangements about 87% or about 30% of the time, broadly matching IMGT annotations. Because counts were too low, about 18 rarely observed V segments, including chromosome 9 orphons, were excluded from the earlier analysis of some 540 of the donors. A further reported finding was that TCR beta sequences accurately predicted the HLA-A and HLA-B alleles for most subjects in the first cohort. CMV serostatus was the only immune exposure information available for the cohort. The authors suggested that the approach could potentially be generalized to other disease states and immunological phenotypes. The cohort was sequenced for TCR beta chains only, and without alpha or paired-chain data the features that could be detected were limited. A later genetic analysis associated a missense DCLRE1C variant with V-gene and J-gene trimming of TCR beta chains, and an independent cohort replicated the association. Correlated functional status among segregating V segments might reflect linkage disequilibrium, but an unknown experimental factor could not be ruled out. A group of highly shared sequence variants was considered likely to be a technical artifact of the sequencing pipeline. A later analysis associated around 16,000 TCR beta sequences with specific HLA alleles at a false discovery rate of 0.05. A later analysis found that TCR association rates varied across HLA loci, with DRB1 alleles showing the most associated TCRs and HLA-C alleles the fewest. Roughly uniform sequencing depth across donors was assumed in presence/absence analyses, although this assumption may not hold. According to a later genetic analysis, donors in an Asian-associated ancestry cluster had fewer N-insertions in productive TCRs than the approximately 630-donor mean. Cytomegalovirus status was reported to be diagnosed by the classifier with high specificity and sensitivity in both the original and validation cohorts. In a later analysis, HLA-associated TCR beta chains were found to be more clonally expanded and to have lower generation probabilities than equally common non-associated chains. Because HLA typing was unavailable for some donors at each locus, only the typed subset was used in association tests. The study gave a list of around 170 TCR beta chains associated with cytomegalovirus. Strong co-occurrence of HLA alleles, especially DR and DQ, made assigning TCR associations to individual alleles difficult. The 87-base-pair reads could not distinguish some IMGT-functional V segments, including TRBV6-2 and TRBV6-3, so those segments were excluded.

With respect to this clone: Its antigen is not yet known. One base away there is no much larger clone; base qualities are not given.

Taken from the germline V gene, the CDR1 and CDR2 loops are SGHAT and FQNNGV. The germline ends are 9 bases apart after V is trimmed by 0 bases and J by 0 bases. The CDR3 has 15 amino acids, counting the end cysteine and phenylalanine. The entry retains the CDR3 DNA only, 45 bases that are in frame from base 1. The cohort was made up of approximately 670 healthy bone marrow donors. At the time of sampling, every cohort member was nominally healthy, though immune exposures that went unrecorded were likely present. The donor tested CMV seronegative and was one of the 352 seronegative cohort members. A peripheral blood sample was provided by each donor, and peripheral blood mononuclear cells were used for TCR beta sequencing. Genomic DNA extraction from the blood cell samples was performed with the Qiagen DNeasy Blood Extraction Kit. Library preparation was by the immunoSEQ multiplex PCR assay. For the multiplex PCR, a mixture combining 60 forward primers for TCR Vbeta segments and 13 reverse primers for TCR Jbeta segments was used. The CDR3 region of rearranged TCR beta genes was amplified from genomic DNA with a multiplex PCR assay. On the Illumina HiSeq System, the amplified TCR beta libraries were sequenced as 87-base-pair reads. The original pipeline was this. Across the 500 to 700 repertoires, a later analysis counted tens of millions of unique TCR beta chains, about 10 million of which were shared by at least two donors. Raw reads were error-corrected and collapsed into unique sequences by a nearest-neighbor algorithm in which closely related sequences were merged to remove PCR and sequencing errors. V, D and J gene segments were assigned by aligning CDR3 sequences to IMGT reference sequences. For a sequence to be retained, a match of at least six nucleotides to both a V gene segment and a J gene segment was required. A rearrangement was called productive if the CDR3 had no stop codons and remained in frame with V and J, and every other rearrangement was called non-productive. CDR3 was defined according to IMGT convention as the region running from the second conserved V-encoded cysteine to the conserved J-encoded phenylalanine. In an earlier analysis of 587 of the donors, sequences lacking an unambiguous match to a single V gene segment were excluded. An earlier analysis of fewer than 750 of the donors classified V segments as functional when productive rearrangements were above 56.7% and as segregating when the standard deviation between donors was above 5%. A statistical classification framework was built to diagnose cytomegalovirus status from the catalog of TCR beta chain sequences. In a later analysis, TCR nucleotide sequences were compared against IMGT/GENE-DB human TR gene sequences so that V and J genes could be assigned. A later analysis assigned CDR3 sequences and most-parsimonious VDJ recombination scenarios with the TCRdist pipeline. In a later analysis, each TCR beta chain was defined by its CDR3 amino acid sequence together with its V-gene family, and reads lacking a unique V-gene family were excluded. A later analysis removed nearly 600 highly shared, low-generation-probability nucleotide sequences to deal with suspected cross-contamination and a sequencing artifact. In a later analysis, a clonal expansion index was calculated for each public chain from normalized within-repertoire ranks of inferred template counts. In a later analysis, generation probabilities were computed using a VDJ recombination model fitted to out-of-frame rearrangements, and the results were checked against IGoR. Hypergeometric tests were used in a later analysis to score TCR-TCR, TCR-HLA and TCR-CMV co-occurrence, with a repertoire-size bias correction applied to the TCR pairs. In a later analysis, false discovery rates were estimated by permuting HLA or CMV assignments 20 times. A later analysis grouped co-occurring TCRs with DBSCAN, adding TCRdist sequence similarity when clustering within HLA-allele-positive subsets. Repertoires with fewer than 30,000 or more than 120,000 public chains were left out of co-occurrence clustering, as were several repertoires with anomalous nucleotide sharing. TCRdb provides this immuneACCESS table in a form limited to in-frame rearrangements. Some clones are lacking; in checked studies, under half of them reflect an unresolved V gene, and why the rest are absent is not known. V and J calls and clone size are as listed in that table; D and trimming were resolved from the DNA. The sample profile shows 150,000 to 200,000 clones; approximately 67% of them were found once. The leading ten clones occupy just under 3% of the sample.

This clonotype was sampled from a man in his forties or fifties in good health and CMV-seronegative. The sequenced sample was PBMCs. The chain is assembled from TRBV11-2 and TRBJ2-7; no D segment can be confidently identified. The CDR3 protein: CASSLDLSLSYEQYF. The nucleotide sequence is given as TGTGCCAGCAGCTTAGATCTGTCTCTCTCCTACGAGCAGTACTTC.